This entry concerns a single T cell receptor (beta chain). This clone's antigen is unknown. This may come from a read error, since a much larger clone is one base off. The germline V gene specifies MDHEN as CDR1 and SYDVKM as CDR2. The CDR3 runs 14 amino acids, cysteine and phenylalanine included. Only the CDR3 DNA stays, 42 bases, in frame from base 1. This entry comes from a study of regulatory T cells in long-lasting Graves disease (dated by TCRdb to the early 2020s). Context from the whole study: Persistent Graves' disease meant more than 5 years of antithyroid drug treatment with TSH receptor autoantibodies that stayed positive. Persistent Graves' disease patients in the clinical cohort had taken antithyroid drugs for about 10.3 years on average. This study used TCR sequencing and RNA sequencing of peripheral blood to compare persistent Graves' disease patients against newly diagnosed Graves' disease patients. TCR sequencing covered about 13 persistent and around 20 newly diagnosed Graves' disease patients, some 33 samples in total. The study took place in China and was registered as a clinical trial. Paper-wide results and their limitations: Only the TCR beta chain was sequenced and analyzed. Patients with persistent disease shared more public clonotypes (around 2,500) than newly diagnosed patients did (roughly 970). Persistent disease showed preferential use of TRBV28, TRBJ1-2 and TRBJ2-5, whereas newly diagnosed disease favored TRBV20-1 and TRBJ2-1. The authors noted that the small sample size was a limitation that may lower accuracy. Peripheral blood alone was examined, since thyroid tissue, which constituted the primary lesion, could not be accessed. Persistent Graves' disease patients showed lower TCR Shannon entropy and fewer highly expanded clones than newly diagnosed patients, suggesting clonal expansion.

The library was prepared using multiplex PCR. The sequencing machine was an Illumina HiSeq 4000. TCR beta libraries were built with iRepertoire HTBI primers and Arm-PCR amplification of CDR3 regions. Before sequencing, the PCR products went through gel purification. The paper's data handling went like this. Gene usage analysis of CDR3 amino acid clonotypes used the 60 to 80 TRBV and around 13 TRBJ segments found across samples. COPE and FqMerger were used to merge filtered high-quality paired reads into contigs. BLAST was used to align contigs to IMGT TRBV, TRBD and TRBJ reference genes, and CDR3 was defined according to IMGT. Any clonotype with a frequency above 0.1% was counted as a highly expanded clone. Repertoire diversity was measured by Shannon entropy, and V-J evenness by the Gini coefficient. Clonotypes shared by more than one individual were considered public. TCRdb reran the public reads through fastp at Q25 and MiXCR, keeping productive beta chains. Rows matching on CDR3 protein sequence are summarized as one entry with the most common DNA and genes. In this record, the V and J calls reflect TCRdb's handling and not the investigators' own analysis. This sample lists around 460,000 distinct CDR3 sequences; under 25% were detected once. In total, the top ten clones hold roughly 14% of the sample.

This specimen's time point label, per the study, means: persistent/refractory GD, antithyroid drugs over 5 years with positive TRAb. For both TCR sequencing and RNA sequencing, RNA was extracted from PBMCs in TRIzol. The diagnosis of Graves' disease was made according to American Thyroid Association guidelines. Patients for the study were recruited at an endocrinology department in Xi'an, China. Each patient gave about 8.1 milliliters of peripheral blood, collected in an EDTA anticoagulant tube. Ficoll Paque Plus density gradient separation was used to isolate PBMCs, and no further T cell sorting was performed. An Agilent 2100 Bioanalyzer and agarose gel were used to assess RNA quality, and a NanoDrop 2000 was used to measure RNA concentration.

Here the sequenced sample was peripheral blood mononuclear cells (PBMCs), taken when the disease was refractory, from a patient treated with antithyroid drugs. The chain was built from TRBV28 and TRBJ1-4; the D gene is perhaps TRBD1, on 5 matching bases. This receptor was taken from a female donor with Graves disease. The DNA sequence reads TGTGCCGGCAGCCCCGGGGCAGGGATCGAAAAACTGTTTTTT. Translated, it gives CAGSPGAGIEKLFF.